Listed below are T cell receptor beta chains from one sample, sequenced in a study of blood T cells in healthy people across ages. Each CDR3 protein is one row after TCRdb ran MiXCR on the 5' RACE reads. The sample holds roughly 800,000 distinct CDR3 sequences, about 26% seen once. The sample was also reused in another study, on T cells of mothers and their children.

Material for sequencing was blood. These receptor sequences come from a boy between 10 and 17 years old in good health. Each CDR3 is given with its conserved first and last residue. A D gene is named only where the DNA matches it firmly. The size of a clone is reported for some rows only, either as once, few or many, or as a class for expanded clones.

abundance | j_gene | d_gene | v_gene | CDR3aa | CDR3nt
- | TRBJ2-5 | - | TRBV15 | CATSRDQLAQETQYF | TGTGCCACCAGCAGAGATCAGCTAGCTCAAGAGACCCAGTACTTC
few | TRBJ1-1 | - | TRBV29-1 | CSVEWTAGATEAFF | TGCAGCGTTGAGTGGACCGCGGGGGCCACTGAAGCTTTCTTT
few | TRBJ2-5 | TRBD2 | TRBV28 | CASRSQQASGGGFRPFF | TGTGCCAGCCGCTCACAGCAGGCTAGCGGGGGGGGATTTAGGCCGTTCTTC
few | TRBJ2-1 | TRBD1 | TRBV7-9 | CASSLGGTGDSEQFF | TGTGCCAGCAGCTTAGGAGGGACAGGGGATAGTGAGCAGTTCTTC
few | TRBJ2-6 | - | TRBV30 | CAGGGGGSSSGANVLTF | TGTGCCGGCGGGGGCGGCGGATCAAGCTCTGGGGCCAACGTCCTGACTTTC
- | TRBJ2-7 | - | TRBV4-2 | CASSQELSSYEQYF | TGTGCCAGCAGCCAAGAGCTTAGCTCCTACGAGCAGTACTTC
few | TRBJ2-5 | - | TRBV12-3/TRBV12-4 | CASSLERQETQYF | TGTGCCAGCAGTTTGGAGAGGCAAGAGACCCAGTACTTC
few | TRBJ2-5 | - | TRBV12-3/TRBV12-4 | CASSFHRGTETQYF | TGTGCCAGCAGTTTCCATAGGGGTACGGAGACCCAGTACTTC
many | TRBJ2-1 | - | TRBV15 | CATSRDRAYNEQFF | TGTGCCACCAGCAGGGATAGGGCCTACAATGAGCAGTTCTTC
- | TRBJ2-7 | TRBD2 | TRBV7-3 | CASSLWSGDEQYF | TGTGCCAGCAGCTTATGGAGCGGGGACGAGCAGTACTTC
- | TRBJ1-2 | TRBD1 | TRBV12-3/TRBV12-4 | CASRFSPGQGADGYTF | TGTGCCAGCAGGTTCTCACCGGGACAGGGGGCGGATGGCTACACCTTC
- | TRBJ2-7 | TRBD1 | TRBV3-1 | CASSQGGLPGQGNEQYF | TGTGCCAGCAGCCAGGGGGGATTACCGGGACAGGGGAACGAGCAGTACTTC
few | TRBJ2-2 | - | TRBV5-1 | CASSPGSAFRELFF | TGCGCCAGCAGCCCGGGCTCAGCATTCCGGGAGCTGTTTTTT
- | TRBJ2-1 | - | TRBV4-1 | CASSRLDGGNEQFF | TGCGCCAGCAGCCGACTAGATGGGGGAAATGAGCAGTTCTTC
- | TRBJ2-3 | TRBD2 | TRBV5-1 | CASSFDGEGTYTQYF | TGCGCCAGCAGCTTTGATGGGGAGGGGACCTATACGCAGTATTTT
- | TRBJ1-2 | TRBD1 | TRBV6-5 | CASSPSRQGGFGYTF | TGTGCCAGCAGTCCATCAAGACAGGGTGGATTCGGCTACACCTTC
- | TRBJ1-5 | - | TRBV12-3/TRBV12-4 | CASSFTGGNQPQHF | TGTGCCAGCAGTTTTACCGGGGGCAATCAGCCCCAGCATTTT
few | TRBJ1-3 | - | TRBV20-1 | CSAPRGNTIYF | TGCAGTGCCCCCCGGGGAAACACCATATATTTT
few | TRBJ2-7 | TRBD2 | TRBV27 | CASSRTSGVIEQYF | TGTGCCAGCAGTCGGACTAGCGGGGTAATCGAGCAGTACTTC
few | TRBJ1-4 | - | TRBV5-1 | CASTLGGTIMNEKLFF | TGCGCCAGCACCCTCGGGGGTACTATAATGAATGAAAAACTGTTTTTT
few | TRBJ1-2 | TRBD1 | TRBV7-9 | CASSFLPGQGATGYGYTF | TGTGCCAGCAGCTTCTTACCGGGACAGGGGGCGACGGGCTATGGCTACACCTTC
once | TRBJ1-6 | - | TRBV5-1 | CASSFGGAGAMVSPLHF | TGCGCCAGCAGCTTCGGGGGTGCAGGGGCAATGGTGTCACCCCTCCACTTT
few | TRBJ1-5 | - | TRBV6-2/TRBV6-3 | CASSYFPRRRNQPQHF | TGTGCCAGCAGTTACTTCCCGAGACGTAGAAATCAGCCCCAGCATTTT
- | TRBJ2-7 | - | TRBV14 | CASSHSTGFGNYEQYF | TGTGCCAGCAGCCATTCTACAGGGTTTGGAAACTACGAGCAGTACTTC
many | TRBJ2-7 | - | TRBV25-1 | CASSEVGSSYEQYF | TGTGCCAGCAGTGAGGTCGGCAGTTCCTACGAGCAGTACTTC
- | TRBJ1-3 | - | TRBV4-1 | CASSQVGNGNTIYF | TGCGCCAGCAGCCAAGTTGGTAATGGAAACACCATATATTTT
few | TRBJ2-5 | TRBD2 | TRBV7-9 | CASSSSGTSHRGYF | TGTGCCAGCAGCTCCTCCGGGACTAGCCACCGAGGGTACTTC
- | TRBJ2-4 | TRBD2 | TRBV28 | CASSFRAGTSVNLAKNIQYF | TGTGCCAGCAGTTTCCGGGCTGGGACTAGCGTTAACTTAGCCAAAAACATTCAGTACTTC
- | TRBJ1-2 | - | TRBV27 | CASSLSVALTNYGYTF | TGTGCCAGCAGTTTATCTGTCGCCCTAACTAACTATGGCTACACCTTC
- | TRBJ1-3 | TRBD1 | TRBV20-1 | CSARSQGLSGNTIYF | TGCAGTGCTAGATCACAGGGGCTCTCTGGAAACACCATATATTTT
few | TRBJ2-7 | - | TRBV6-5 | CASSHSRQPRYEQYF | TGTGCCAGCAGTCACTCCCGACAGCCACGTTACGAGCAGTACTTC